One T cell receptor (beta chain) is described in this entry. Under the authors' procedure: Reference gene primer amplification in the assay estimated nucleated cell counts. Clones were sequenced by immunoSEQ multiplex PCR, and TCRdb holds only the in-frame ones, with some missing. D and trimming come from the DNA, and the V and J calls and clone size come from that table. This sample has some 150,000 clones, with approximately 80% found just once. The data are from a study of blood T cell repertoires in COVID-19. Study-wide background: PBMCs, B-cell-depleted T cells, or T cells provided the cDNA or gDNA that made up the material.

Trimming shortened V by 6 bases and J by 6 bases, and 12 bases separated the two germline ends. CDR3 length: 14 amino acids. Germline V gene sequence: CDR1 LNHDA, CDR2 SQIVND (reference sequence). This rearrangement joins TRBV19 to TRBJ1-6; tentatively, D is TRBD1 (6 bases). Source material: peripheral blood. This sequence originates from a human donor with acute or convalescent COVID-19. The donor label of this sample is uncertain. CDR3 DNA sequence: TGTGCCAGTAGGTCACAGGGATCTAATTCACCCCTCCACTTT. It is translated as CASRSQGSNSPLHF.